These 27 T cell receptor beta chains came from one sample sequenced in a study of cytomegalovirus exposure and HLA in healthy donors. 13 Jbeta primers and 60 Vbeta primers were used for the PCR. Sequenced by immunoSEQ multiplex PCR; TCRdb stores in-frame clones only, minus some. The sample lists fewer than 200,000 clones; approximately 76% were seen once. Sequencing was done on a sample of PBMCs. Receptors were obtained from a woman aged 18-30 years in good health and CMV-seropositive.

The CDR3 loop is CASSDSPGEAYEQYF. For the CDR3, the DNA is TGTGCCAGCAGTGATTCTCCGGGGGAGGCCTACGAGCAGTACTTC. The genes are TRBV6-1 and TRBJ2-7; D is perhaps TRBD2 (6 bases). V lost 3 bases and J 2 bases, leaving 14 bases between the germline ends. This CDR3 spans 15 amino acids. CDR1 is MNHNS and CDR2 is SASEGT in the germline V gene.

This clone was picked up a small number of times. The chain couples TRBV5-6 to TRBJ2-2, with TRBD1 matching over 8 bases. The CDR3 spans 17 residues. Germline trimming cut 0 bases from V and 3 bases from J; bases unmatched to any gene: 7. Germline V gene lookup returns CDR1 SGHDT and CDR2 YYEEEE. This chain's CDR3 is CASSLVRQGAYTGELFF. The CDR3 region has the DNA TGTGCCAGCAGCTTGGTGAGGCAGGGGGCTTACACCGGGGAGCTGTTTTTT.

The chain carries TRBV5-6 and TRBJ2-5; the match to TRBD2 covers 9 bases. The tail of the sequence fits TRBJ2-7 better, so the J call may be wrong. CDR3 size: 19 residues. Germline loops: CDR1 SGHDT, CDR2 YYEEEE. The CDR3 reads CASSSIGKLAGRSSYEQYF. Written as DNA, the CDR3 is TGTGCCAGCAGCTCGATCGGGAAGCTAGCGGGGCGGAGCTCCTACGAGCAGTACTTC.

V usage is TRBV9 and J usage is TRBJ2-1; 13 bases are a match to TRBD2. With V trimmed by 3 bases and J by 0 bases, 6 bases remained unmatched. This CDR3 comprises 18 residues. Germline V CDR1 and CDR2: SGDLS, YYNGEE. As DNA, the CDR3 is TGTGCCAGCAGCGCCTCGGGACTAGCGGGGAACTCCTACAATGAGCAGTTCTTC. Its translation: CASSASGLAGNSYNEQFF.

V usage is TRBV2 and J usage is TRBJ2-2, with D possibly matching TRBD2 (5 bases). CDR3 length: 15 residues. Germline V lookup: CDR1 SNHLY, CDR2 FYNNEI. V was shortened by 1 base and J by 4 bases, with 10 bases between the two germline ends. CDR3 residues: CASSEGSGSTGELFF. In DNA form, the CDR3 reads TGTGCCAGCAGTGAAGGATCGGGGAGCACCGGGGAGCTGTTTTTT.

The chain joins TRBV6-1 to TRBJ1-5; 7 bases line up with TRBD1. Germline CDR1 MNHNS, CDR2 SASEGT. With 2 bases clipped from V and 6 bases from J, the junction kept 7 bases outside the gene matches. This CDR3 contains 15 residues. CDR3 amino acids: CASSEMQGGIQPQHF. The CDR3 coding sequence is TGTGCCAGCAGTGAAATGCAGGGGGGTATTCAGCCCCAGCATTTT.

V usage is TRBV19 and J usage is TRBJ1-5; 8 nucleotides agree with TRBD1. Germline V lookup: CDR1 LNHDA, CDR2 SQIVND (reference sequence). The CDR3 contains 16 residues. V was pared by 4 bases and J by 6 bases, with 11 bases of the junction left unmatched. The CDR3 coding sequence is TGTGCCAGTAGTAACCAGGACAGGGTCGGGGGTCAGCCCCAGCATTTT. It specifies CASSNQDRVGGQPQHF.

About this clone: Its ends do not fully match the called genes, so a read error is possible. The chain employs TRBV7-9 and TRBJ2-7; unclear D gene. Germline assignment: CDR1 SEHNR and CDR2 FQNEAQ (reference sequence). The CDR3 covers 12 residues. The CDR3 protein is CSSSPGVYEQYF. DNA of the CDR3: TGTTCCAGCAGTCCAGGCGTCTACGAGCAGTACTTC.

The chain couples TRBV18 to TRBJ2-7, with 7 bases matching TRBD1. Germline CDR1 is KGHSH and CDR2 is LQKENI. Losses at the gene ends were 3 bases for V and 6 bases for J; bases not matched to a gene: 11. The CDR3 is 15 residues long. CDR3 DNA sequence: TGTGCCAGCTCACCGGGACAGCAGGACTTCGCCGAGCAGTACTTC. Translation: CASSPGQQDFAEQYF. Using reference TRBV18 and TRBJ2-7 for the parts outside the CDR3, the full variable domain is NAGVMQNPRHLVRRRGQEARLRCSPMKGHSHVYWYRQLPEEGLKFMVYLQKENIIDESGMPKERFSAEFPKEGPSILRIQQVVRGDSAAYFCASSPGQQDFAEQYFGPGTRLTVT.

This chain uses TRBV28 with TRBJ1-2, with 8 bases lining up with TRBD1. Germline V lookup: CDR1 MDHEN, CDR2 SYDVKM. The CDR3 length is 16 residues. Trimming at V came to 7 bases and at J to 4 bases, leaving 14 bases not matched to a gene. The CDR3 bases are TGTGCCAGCACGACACTACAGGGGGGAATAGGCTATGGCTACACCTTC. Its protein is CASTTLQGGIGYGYTF.

The V and J genes are TRBV5-1 and TRBJ2-7, with 12 bases identical to TRBD2. Germline values: CDR1 SGHRS, CDR2 YFSETQ. The CDR3 length is 15 residues. With 2 bases clipped from V and 6 bases from J, the junction kept 6 bases outside the gene matches. The CDR3 here is CASSFITSGGTEQYF. As DNA, the CDR3 is TGCGCCAGCAGCTTTATAACTAGCGGGGGGACCGAGCAGTACTTC.

The chain has TRBV4-1 and TRBJ1-6; D perhaps matches TRBD1 (6 bases). The germline V and J ends were trimmed by 0 bases and 14 bases, with 20 bases remaining between them. The CDR3 totals 16 residues. Germline V gives CDR1 MGHRA, CDR2 YSYEKL. CDR3 nucleotides: TGCGCCAGCAGCCAAGAAGGGGAGGGGGGCGACCCCACCCTCCACTTT. It yields the protein CASSQEGEGGDPTLHF.

This clone was seen a single time. The chain employs TRBV9 and TRBJ2-1; 7 positions agree with TRBD2. Germline V gene sequence: CDR1 SGDLS, CDR2 YYNGEE. There are 16 residues in the CDR3. With 4 bases clipped from V and 0 bases from J, the junction kept 7 bases outside the gene matches. Here the CDR3 DNA reads TGTGCCAGCAGCTTGCGGGGGTTCCTCTCCTACAATGAGCAGTTCTTC. It translates to CASSLRGFLSYNEQFF.

This clone was observed a handful of times. The chain is built from TRBV9 and TRBJ2-3, with a tentative D call TRBD2 (6 bases). CDR3 length: 16 amino acids. Between the trimmed V and J ends, which lost 3 bases and 1 base, there was a span of 15 bases. Germline CDR1 and CDR2: SGDLS and YYNGEE. Here the CDR3 DNA reads TGTGCCAGCAGCGCATATATGGGGACTGGCACAGATACGCAGTATTTT. Translated, it gives CASSAYMGTGTDTQYF.

About this clone itself: One end of the junction is discordant with germline, which a read error may explain. This sequence joins TRBV7-9 and TRBJ1-5; 10 nucleotides align to TRBD1. This CDR3 contains 15 residues. Germline V gene data show CDR1 as SEHNR and CDR2 as FQNEAQ (reference sequence). CDR3 residues: CSSSFGTGVNQPQHF. CDR3 DNA: TGTTCCAGCAGCTTCGGGACAGGGGTGAATCAGCCCCAGCATTTT.

This chain connects TRBV30 to TRBJ1-3, with 8 bases that match TRBD1. Germline-derived CDR1 and CDR2 are GTSNPN and SVGIG (reference sequence). The CDR3 is made up of 15 amino acids. V trimming: 5 bases; J trimming: 4 bases; junction bases outside the gene matches: 10. The CDR3 DNA is TGTGCCTGGCGTCTCCAGGGGGCGCCGGGAAACACCATATATTTT. Protein: CAWRLQGAPGNTIYF.

V usage is TRBV5-1 and J usage is TRBJ2-7; TRBD2 aligns across 9 bases. The V segment lost 1 base and the J segment 2 bases; nucleotides outside the gene matches: 10. Germline values: CDR1 SGHRS, CDR2 YFSETQ. The CDR3 runs to 17 residues. CDR3 bases: TGCGCCAGCAGCTTGTCCCCCTCTAGCGGGGCGACCTACGAGCAGTACTTC. The encoded protein is CASSLSPSSGATYEQYF.

The chain is built from TRBV6-5 and TRBJ2-7; 7 bases are a match to TRBD1. The germline gives CDR1 MNHEY, CDR2 SVGAGI. The CDR3 sequence is 15 residues long. With 2 bases clipped from V and 2 bases from J, the junction kept 6 bases outside the gene matches. The CDR3 spells CASSYTRDSTYEQYF. The CDR3 DNA follows: TGTGCCAGCAGTTACACCCGGGACAGTACCTACGAGCAGTACTTC.

This chain connects TRBV10-3 to TRBJ2-3, with 8 bases fitting TRBD1. CDR3 length: 15 amino acids. Germline lookup yields CDR1 ENHRY and CDR2 SYGVKD. Trimming took 2 bases from V and 1 from J; bases not matched to a gene: 2. Here the CDR3 reads CAISERDRRTDTQYF. The CDR3 nucleotides are TGTGCCATCAGTGAGCGGGACAGGCGCACAGATACGCAGTATTTT.

CDR3 DNA: TGTGCCAGCAGCAGGTGGACAGGCTTGGGGAAAAATTCACCCCTCCACTTT. Protein product: CASSRWTGLGKNSPLHF. This rearrangement joins TRBV21-1 to TRBJ1-6; the tabulated D call, TRBD1, remains unverified against the DNA. TRBV21-1 is labeled a pseudogene. The CDR3 spans 17 residues.

This clone was counted between two and nine times. The genes are TRBV10-3 and TRBJ1-2, with D unresolved. Germline CDR1 ENHRY, CDR2 SYGVKD. The CDR3 sequence is 13 residues long. V lost 0 bases to trimming and J lost 4 bases, with 6 bases between them. The CDR3, as DNA: TGTGCCATCAGTGAGTCCTTAGCCTATGGCTACACCTTC. It is translated as CAISESLAYGYTF.

The chain recombines TRBV5-4 with TRBJ2-5; 9 positions match TRBD1. The CDR3 contains 15 residues. Germline CDR1 reads SGHNT; CDR2 reads YYREEE (reference sequence). The junction had 7 bases not matched to a gene; V was cut back by 5 bases and J by 2 bases. The CDR3 nucleotides read TGTGCCAGCAGTCGAACAGGGGGCCAACAAGAGACCCAGTACTTC. Residues: CASSRTGGQQETQYF.

The chain joins TRBV9 to TRBJ2-1, with 10 bases that match TRBD2. CDR1 and CDR2 from the germline V gene are SGDLS and YYNGEE. The V segment lost 2 bases and the J segment 5 bases; nucleotides outside the gene matches: 7. This CDR3 comprises 16 residues. In nucleotides, the CDR3 is TGTGCCAGCAGCGTGAGCGGGGGGGCGACTAACAATGAGCAGTTCTTC. This codes for CASSVSGGATNNEQFF.

The chain has TRBV7-2 and TRBJ1-5; 7 bases agree with TRBD1. Germline-derived CDR1 and CDR2 are SGHTA and FQGNSA. CDR3 length: 16 amino acids. V trimming: 3 bases; J trimming: 5 bases; junction bases outside the gene matches: 10. The CDR3 DNA reads as TGTGCCAGCAGCTTCTCGGCTACGCAGGGGGATCAGCCCCAGCATTTT. Translation: CASSFSATQGDQPQHF.

The chain carries TRBV5-1 and TRBJ2-5; 7 nucleotides agree with TRBD2. V lost 0 bases, J lost 1 base, and 3 bases stayed unmatched. Germline CDR1 SGHRS, CDR2 YFSETQ. The CDR3 contains 15 residues. Written as DNA, the CDR3 is TGCGCCAGCAGCTTGGCTGGGACTACCCAAGAGACCCAGTACTTC. It specifies CASSLAGTTQETQYF.

The chain uses TRBV6-4 and TRBJ1-1; D ambiguous. CDR1 MRHNA and CDR2 SNTAGT come from the germline V gene. Between the trimmed V and J ends, which lost 0 bases and 2 bases, there was a span of 13 bases. This CDR3 region has 16 residues. This chain's CDR3 is CASSDSPAGRNTEAFF. The CDR3 nucleotides are TGTGCCAGCAGTGACTCTCCCGCGGGTAGAAACACTGAAGCTTTCTTT.

The genes are TRBV5-1 and TRBJ2-1; 7 positions agree with TRBD1. The germline gives CDR1 SGHRS, CDR2 YFSETQ. V lost 2 bases and J lost 5; bases outside the gene matches: 4. The CDR3 extends over 14 amino acids. CDR3 region: CASSFSGTDNEQFF. CDR3 nucleotide sequence: TGCGCCAGCAGCTTCTCCGGGACAGACAATGAGCAGTTCTTC.